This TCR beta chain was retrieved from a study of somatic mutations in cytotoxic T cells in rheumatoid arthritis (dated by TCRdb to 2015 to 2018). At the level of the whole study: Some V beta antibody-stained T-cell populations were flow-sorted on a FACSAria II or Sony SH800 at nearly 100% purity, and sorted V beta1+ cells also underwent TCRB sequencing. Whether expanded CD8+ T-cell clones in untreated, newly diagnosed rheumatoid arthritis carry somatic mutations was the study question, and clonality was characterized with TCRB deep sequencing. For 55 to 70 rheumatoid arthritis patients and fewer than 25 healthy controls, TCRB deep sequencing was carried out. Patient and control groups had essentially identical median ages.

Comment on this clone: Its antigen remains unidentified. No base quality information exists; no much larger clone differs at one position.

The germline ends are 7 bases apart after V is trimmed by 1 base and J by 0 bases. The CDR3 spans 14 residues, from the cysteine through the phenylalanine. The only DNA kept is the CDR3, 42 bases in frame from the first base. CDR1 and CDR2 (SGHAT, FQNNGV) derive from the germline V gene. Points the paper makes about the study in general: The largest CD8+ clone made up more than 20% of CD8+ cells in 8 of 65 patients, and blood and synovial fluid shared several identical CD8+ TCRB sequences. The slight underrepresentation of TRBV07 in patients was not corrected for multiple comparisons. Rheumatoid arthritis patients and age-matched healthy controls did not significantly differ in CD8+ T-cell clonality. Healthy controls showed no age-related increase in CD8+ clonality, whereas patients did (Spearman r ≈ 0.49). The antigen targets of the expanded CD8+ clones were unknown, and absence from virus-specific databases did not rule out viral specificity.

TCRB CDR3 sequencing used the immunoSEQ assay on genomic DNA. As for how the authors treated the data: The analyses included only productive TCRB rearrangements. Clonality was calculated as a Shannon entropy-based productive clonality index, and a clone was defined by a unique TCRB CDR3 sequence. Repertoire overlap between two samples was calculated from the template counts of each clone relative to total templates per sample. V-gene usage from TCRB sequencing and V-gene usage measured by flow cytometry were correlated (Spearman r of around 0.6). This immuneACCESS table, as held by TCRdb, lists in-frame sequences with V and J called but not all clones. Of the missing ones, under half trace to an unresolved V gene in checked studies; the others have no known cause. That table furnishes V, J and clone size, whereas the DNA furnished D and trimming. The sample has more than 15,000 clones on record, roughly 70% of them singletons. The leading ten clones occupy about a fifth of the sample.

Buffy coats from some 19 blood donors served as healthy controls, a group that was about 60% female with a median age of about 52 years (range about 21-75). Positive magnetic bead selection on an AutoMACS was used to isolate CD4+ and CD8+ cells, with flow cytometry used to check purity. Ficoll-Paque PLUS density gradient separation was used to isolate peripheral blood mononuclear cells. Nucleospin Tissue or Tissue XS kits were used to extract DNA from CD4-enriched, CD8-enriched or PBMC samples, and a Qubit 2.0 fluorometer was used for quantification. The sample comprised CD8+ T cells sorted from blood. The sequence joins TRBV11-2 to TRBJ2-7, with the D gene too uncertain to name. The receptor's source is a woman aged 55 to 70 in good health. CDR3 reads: CASSLGAFSYEQYF. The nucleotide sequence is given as TGTGCCAGCAGCTTAGGGGCTTTCTCCTACGAGCAGTACTTC. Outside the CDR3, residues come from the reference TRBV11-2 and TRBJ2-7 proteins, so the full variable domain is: EAGVAQSPRYKIIEKRQSVAFWCNPISGHATLYWYQQILGQGPKLLIQFQNNGVVDDSQLPKDRFSAERLKGVDSTLKIQPAKLEDSAVYLCASSLGAFSYEQYFGPGTRLTVT.